This entry lists 27 T cell receptor beta chains sequenced from one sample in a study of T cell responses to AZD1222 COVID-19 vaccine. Libraries were prepared by immunoSEQ multiplex PCR; TCRdb keeps only in-frame clonotypes and omits some of them. The sample carries 75,000 to 90,000 clones, about 91% recorded once. The input for sequencing was peripheral blood, taken 28 days after the second AZD1222 dose. The receptors come from an adult who received the AZD1222 COVID-19 vaccine.

The chain employs TRBV19 and TRBJ2-7; 7 bases align to TRBD1. This CDR3 is 19 amino acids long. Trimming removed 3 bases from V and 2 bases from J; junction bases left unmatched: 19. Per germline, CDR1 LNHDA and CDR2 SQIVND (reference sequence). The CDR3 nucleotides are TGTGCCAGTAGTATGAGGCAAGGGCTAGGACAGGCACTTCCCTACGAGCAGTACTTC. Translating gives CASSMRQGLGQALPYEQYF.

V gene TRBV28 combines with J gene TRBJ1-5; D call uncertain. Looked up from germline, CDR1 is MDHEN and CDR2 is SYDVKM. Trimming removed 10 bases from V and 0 bases from J, with 10 bases in between. The CDR3 is 13 amino acids. The CDR3, as DNA: TGTGCCAAAACCTTTTATAGCAATCAGCCCCAGCATTTT. This gives the protein CAKTFYSNQPQHF.

The V and J genes are TRBV25-1 and TRBJ1-2; D is possibly TRBD1 (5 bases). The CDR3 covers 14 residues. Germline CDR1 reads MGHDK; CDR2 reads SYGVNS. V was cut by 3 bases and J by 5 bases, with 13 bases left in between. In nucleotides, the CDR3 is TGTGCCAGCAGTGATCCCCGGGACGTTTATGGCTACACCTTC. Encoded protein: CASSDPRDVYGYTF.

This chain links TRBV7-2 with TRBJ1-5; 11 bases line up with TRBD1. CDR1 and CDR2 (germline): SGHTA, FQGNSA. There are 14 residues in the CDR3. With V trimmed by 4 bases and J by 6 bases, 2 bases remained unmatched. The CDR3 nucleotides read TGTGCCAGCAGCTGGGACAGGGGGAGTCAGCCCCAGCATTTT. Translating gives CASSWDRGSQPQHF.

The chain joins TRBV18 to TRBJ1-2, with a possible D match to TRBD1 (6 bases). In germline, CDR1 is KGHSH, CDR2 LQKENI. The CDR3 contains 14 residues. Deletions cut 3 bases from V and 6 bases from J, with 14 bases between. The CDR3 region is CASSPLGGRDGYTF. In DNA, the CDR3 is TGTGCCAGCTCACCTCTAGGGGGGCGTGATGGCTACACCTTC.

The V and J genes are TRBV5-1 and TRBJ1-1; D perhaps matches TRBD1 (5 bases). There are 14 residues in the CDR3. Trimming removed 3 bases at V and 0 bases at J, with 9 bases between. The V gene's germline CDR1 is SGHRS and CDR2 YFSETQ. The CDR3 here is CASSSGRLNTEAFF. In DNA, the CDR3 is TGCGCCAGCAGCTCGGGACGTTTGAACACTGAAGCTTTCTTT.

V is TRBV7-9 and J is TRBJ1-1, with D hard to call. The V end lost 8 bases, the J end lost 2 bases, and 15 bases lay between the germline ends. CDR1 and CDR2 from the germline V gene are SEHNR and FQNEAQ (reference sequence). The CDR3 runs to 14 residues. The CDR3 here is CASQRTGSNTEAFF. The CDR3, as DNA: TGTGCCAGCCAACGAACGGGGTCTAACACTGAAGCTTTCTTT. Together with reference TRBV7-9 and TRBJ1-1, the CDR3 gives the full variable domain: DTGVSQNPRHKITKRGQNVTFRCDPISEHNRLYWYRQTLGQGPEFLTYFQNEAQLEKSRLLSDRFSAERPKGSFSTLEIQRTEQGDSAMYLCASQRTGSNTEAFFGQGTRLTVV.

J is TRBJ2-7 and V is TRBV25-1; possibly TRBD1 or TRBD2 for D (5 bases each). This CDR3 contains 13 residues. V lost 2 bases and J lost 5, with 10 bases in between. Germline V gene sequence: CDR1 MGHDK, CDR2 SYGVNS. The CDR3: CASSEPGPDEQYF. The DNA of the CDR3 is TGTGCCAGCAGTGAACCGGGGCCTGACGAGCAGTACTTC.

This chain links TRBV4-2 with TRBJ1-4; weak D call: TRBD1 (5 bases). V lost 3 bases to trimming and J lost 5 bases, with 10 bases between them. Germline CDR1 is LGHNA and CDR2 is YNFKEQ. CDR3 length: 14 amino acids. The DNA of the CDR3 is TGTGCCAGCAGCCAGGGGGAGGGGAATGAAAAACTGTTTTTT. Protein: CASSQGEGNEKLFF.

The V and J genes are TRBV5-1 and TRBJ1-5; D possibly corresponds to TRBD1 (5 bases). The CDR3 is 14 residues long. The ends were cut back, 1 base at V and 7 bases at J, with 12 bases in the middle. Germline V gene sequence: CDR1 SGHRS, CDR2 YFSETQ. The CDR3 coding sequence is TGCGCCAGCAGCTTGTCCCAGGGTGGGCAGCCCCAGCATTTT. Translating it yields CASSLSQGGQPQHF.

The V gene is TRBV6-5, the J gene TRBJ1-5; the match to TRBD1 covers 7 bases. This CDR3 is 14 amino acids long. Germline lookup yields CDR1 MNHEY and CDR2 SVGAGI. The V gene end was trimmed by 2 bases and the J gene end by 11 bases; junction bases not matched to a gene: 9. Here the CDR3 reads CASSYRPRQGSQHF. The DNA of the CDR3 is TGTGCCAGCAGTTACCGTCCTCGACAGGGCTCCCAGCATTTT.

The chain links TRBV12-3 or TRBV12-4 to TRBJ1-4; D is ambiguous. The CDR3 runs to 13 residues. Trimming left V 2 bases short and J 8 bases short, with 9 bases between. CDR3 coding DNA: TGTGCCAGCAGTTTAAGGGTTCGGGAAAAACTGTTTTTT. It codes for CASSLRVREKLFF.

The genes are TRBV4-1 and TRBJ2-1, with D uncertain. This CDR3 is 13 amino acids long. V lost 1 base, J lost 10 bases, and 11 bases lay in between. CDR1 MGHRA and CDR2 YSYEKL come from the germline V gene. DNA for the CDR3: TGCGCCAGCAGCCAAGGGGTGCAATCGGAGCAGTTCTTC. It codes for CASSQGVQSEQFF.

The chain couples TRBV25-1 to TRBJ1-2, with D hard to call. This CDR3 has 13 amino acids. Germline loops: CDR1 MGHDK, CDR2 SYGVNS. The ends were cut back, 2 bases at V and 2 bases at J, with 6 bases in the middle. The CDR3 loop reads CASSEIQNYGYTF. CDR3 DNA: TGTGCCAGCAGTGAAATCCAGAACTATGGCTACACCTTC.

The J gene is TRBJ2-1, the V gene TRBV19, with TRBD2 identical over 16 bases. This CDR3 region has 16 residues. CDR1 is LNHDA, CDR2 SQIVND, per germline (reference sequence). Trimming took 6 bases from V and 6 from J; bases not matched to a gene: 5. In DNA form, the CDR3 reads TGTGCCAGTAGGGGGACTAGCGGGAGGGCGGTCAATGAGCAGTTCTTC. Residues: CASRGTSGRAVNEQFF.

The chain employs TRBV19 and TRBJ2-3; D assignment may be TRBD1 or TRBD2 (5 bases each). V dropped 7 bases and J dropped 6 bases, with 20 bases sitting between them. There are 15 residues in the CDR3. Germline loops: CDR1 LNHDA, CDR2 SQIVND (reference sequence). This chain's CDR3 is CASKGIFEPGDTQYF. CDR3 sequence (DNA): TGTGCCAGTAAGGGGATTTTCGAGCCGGGGGATACGCAGTATTTT. Full variable domain (rest looked up from reference TRBV19 and TRBJ2-3): DGGITQSPKYLFRKEGQNVTLSCEQNLNHDAMYWYRQDPGQGLRLIYYSQIVNDFQKGDIAEGYSVSREKKESFPLTVTSAQKNPTAFYLCASKGIFEPGDTQYFGPGTRLTVL.

V and J are TRBV3-1 (or the pseudogene TRBV3-2) and TRBJ1-3, with D unresolved. The germline V gene has CDR1 LGHDT and CDR2 YNNKEL (reference sequence). Between the trimmed V and J ends, which lost 6 bases and 0 bases, there was a span of 9 bases. This CDR3 spans 14 amino acids. In nucleotides, the CDR3 is TGTGCCAGCAGGCCACAAAGCTCTGGAAACACCATATATTTT. Encoded protein: CASRPQSSGNTIYF.

The chain employs TRBV28 and TRBJ2-7, with 7 bases lining up with TRBD1. Germline V CDR1 and CDR2: MDHEN, SYDVKM. There are 16 residues in the CDR3. V was clipped by 2 bases and J by 0 bases; unmatched bases: 7. CDR3 in amino acids: CASSLGVGDSSYEQYF. As DNA, the CDR3 is TGTGCCAGCAGTTTAGGGGTAGGGGACAGCTCCTACGAGCAGTACTTC.

This chain connects TRBV3-1 (or the pseudogene TRBV3-2) to TRBJ2-1; 12 bases are a match to TRBD2. The germline V gene encodes CDR1 LGHDT and CDR2 YNNKEL (reference sequence). Trimming removed 4 bases from V and 3 bases from J; junction bases left unmatched: 10. The CDR3 is 18 amino acids. The CDR3 protein is CASSPRSGTSGYYNEQFF. The CDR3 nucleotides read TGTGCCAGCAGCCCCCGATCCGGGACTAGCGGGTACTACAATGAGCAGTTCTTC.

The CDR3 DNA is TGTGCCAGCAGTGGGACAGGTTTGGGGTCTCGCGAGCAGTACTTC. Amino acid sequence: CASSGTGLGSREQYF. The V and J genes are TRBV11-2 and TRBJ2-7; TRBD1 matches 8 bases. J gave up 6 bases and V 6 bases, and 13 bases lay outside the gene matches. The CDR3 loop spans 15 amino acids. The germline V gene has CDR1 SGHAT and CDR2 FQNNGV.

The rearrangement links TRBV11-3 to TRBJ2-1; perhaps TRBD1 as D (5 bases). V was cut by 2 bases and J by 3 bases, with 5 bases left in between. The germline V gene encodes CDR1 SGHNT and CDR2 YENEEA. This CDR3 contains 13 residues. CDR3 amino acids: CASSLQGYNEQFF. The CDR3, as DNA: TGTGCCAGCAGCTTACAGGGCTACAATGAGCAGTTCTTC. The full variable domain, completed using reference TRBV11-3 and TRBJ2-1, is EAGVVQSPRYKIIEKKQPVAFWCNPISGHNTLYWYLQNLGQGPELLIRYENEEAVDDSQLPKDRFSAERLKGVDSTLKIQPAELGDSAVYLCASSLQGYNEQFFGPGTRLTVL.

This clone was seen more than once but under ten times. This chain connects TRBV28 to TRBJ2-7; no clear D gene. CDR3 length: 10 residues. From germline, CDR1 is MDHEN and CDR2 SYDVKM. Trimming took 3 bases from V and 7 from J, leaving 4 bases between them. The CDR3 reads CASSFDEQYF. The CDR3 DNA reads as TGTGCCAGCAGTTTTGATGAGCAGTACTTC.

This clone occurred a few times. The chain joins TRBV4-2 to TRBJ2-5, with 10 bases lining up with TRBD2. The CDR3 runs 15 residues. Per the germline V gene, CDR1 is LGHNA and CDR2 is YNFKEQ. After removal of 4 bases from V and 5 bases from J, the junction contained 7 bases not matched to a gene. CDR3 sequence (DNA): TGTGCCAGCAGCCCCGCAGGGGGACTAGCGGAGACCCAGTACTTC. This translates into CASSPAGGLAETQYF.

The chain couples TRBV5-5 to TRBJ2-1; no reliable D call. The CDR3 has 16 amino acids. CDR1 is SGHKS and CDR2 is YYEKEE in the germline V gene (reference sequence). V was shortened by 1 base and J by 5 bases, with 16 bases between the two germline ends. CDR3 amino acids: CASSLRVLGYNNEQFF. The CDR3 region has the DNA TGTGCCAGCAGCTTGCGGGTTTTGGGGTACAACAATGAGCAGTTCTTC.

This clone was picked up one time. This chain links TRBV6-2 or TRBV6-3 with TRBJ2-7, with D uncertain. The CDR3 contains 12 residues. Trimming took off 1 base at V and 6 bases at J, with 7 bases between the two ends. Germline V gives CDR1 MNHEY, CDR2 SVGEGT. DNA of the CDR3: TGTGCCAGCAGTTACTTAGTCCGCGAGCAGTACTTC. This sequence encodes CASSYLVREQYF.

The chain employs TRBV6-1 and TRBJ1-5, with D possibly matching TRBD1 (5 bases). The CDR3 runs to 15 residues. V gave up 2 bases and J gave up 3 bases, with 11 bases separating them. Per the germline V gene, CDR1 is MNHNS and CDR2 is SASEGT. CDR3 in DNA: TGTGCCAGCAGTGAATTAGACAGCCACAATCAGCCCCAGCATTTT. Its protein is CASSELDSHNQPQHF.

V is TRBV7-2 and J is TRBJ1-1, with D hard to call. Germline V CDR1 and CDR2: SGHTA, FQGNSA. V lost 6 bases, J lost 1 base, and 6 bases lay in between. CDR3 length: 12 amino acids. Here the CDR3 reads CASRDGNTEAFF. The CDR3 coding sequence is TGTGCCAGCAGGGACGGGAACACTGAAGCTTTCTTT.